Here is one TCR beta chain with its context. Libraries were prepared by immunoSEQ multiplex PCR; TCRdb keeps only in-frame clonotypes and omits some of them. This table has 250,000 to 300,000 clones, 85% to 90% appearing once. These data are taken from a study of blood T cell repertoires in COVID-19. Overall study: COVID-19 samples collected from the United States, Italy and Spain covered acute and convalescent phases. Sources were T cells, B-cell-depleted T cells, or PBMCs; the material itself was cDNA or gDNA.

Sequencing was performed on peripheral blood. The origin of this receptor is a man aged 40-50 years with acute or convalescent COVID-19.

The CDR3 reads CASSFAGTGRNTEAFF. In DNA form, the CDR3 reads TGCGCCAGCAGCTTTGCCGGGACAGGCCGGAACACTGAAGCTTTCTTT. J is TRBJ1-1 and V is TRBV5-1; 8 nucleotides line up with TRBD1. CDR1 and CDR2 (germline): SGHRS, YFSETQ. J was trimmed by 1 base and V by 2 bases; bases with no gene match: 7. The CDR3 has 16 residues.